The following is a TCR beta chain sequence with its context. Its antigen is unknown. Extracted RNA was reverse transcribed, and the resulting cDNA served as sequencing template. Profiling relied on immunoSEQ multiplex PCR, and the TCRdb table lists in-frame clones only, not all of them. The sample lists around 120,000 clones, approximately 53% occurring once. Treatment given: oral pan-JAK inhibitor, 5-10 mg twice daily. This record belongs to a study of CD8+ T cells in alopecia areata. Study conclusions and caveats: While patients received tofacitinib, many expanded lesional clones remained present in scalp and blood.

Germline-derived CDR1 and CDR2 are MNHEY and SVGAGI. The CDR3 contains 15 residues. Trimming took 2 bases from V and 1 from J, leaving 8 bases between them. The sequencing used CD4+ T cells sorted from blood, collected at week 4, from a patient treated with tofacitinib. This sequence joins TRBV6-5 and TRBJ2-2; D is unclear. This clonotype was obtained from a human donor with alopecia areata. The CDR3 nucleotides read TGTGCCAGCAGTTACCGGACGGTGAACACCGGGGAGCTGTTTTTT. It codes for CASSYRTVNTGELFF.